This entry describes one TCR beta chain. The antigen is unknown. This sample was included in a study of T cell repertoires in cytomegalovirus infection. Study details: The public TCR beta signatures pointed to both CMV infection and matching HLA type.

Germline CDR1 and CDR2: DFQATT and SNEGSKA (reference sequence). V lost 5 bases, J lost 1 base, and 7 bases stayed unmatched. The CDR3 extends over 15 amino acids. TCRdb reprocessed the reads via MiXCR and lists one record per CDR3 protein. This table has about 240,000 distinct CDR3 sequences, 10% to 15% appearing once. Whole-study results and caveats: In two of eight donors, the top clonotype was HLA-C-restricted CMV-specific. There were carriers of CMV plus the relevant HLA, and cumulative public TCR beta family frequency identified them.

Sequenced sample: PBMCs. The sequence was collected from a human donor in good health (CMV status not recorded). Some clones in this sample may be carry-over from other donors' samples. The chain has TRBV20-1 and TRBJ2-3; TRBD2 agrees at 9 bases. The CDR3 here is CSAEAGGPGTDTQYF. As DNA, the CDR3 is TGCAGTGCTGAGGCGGGGGGGCCGGGCACAGATACGCAGTATTTT.